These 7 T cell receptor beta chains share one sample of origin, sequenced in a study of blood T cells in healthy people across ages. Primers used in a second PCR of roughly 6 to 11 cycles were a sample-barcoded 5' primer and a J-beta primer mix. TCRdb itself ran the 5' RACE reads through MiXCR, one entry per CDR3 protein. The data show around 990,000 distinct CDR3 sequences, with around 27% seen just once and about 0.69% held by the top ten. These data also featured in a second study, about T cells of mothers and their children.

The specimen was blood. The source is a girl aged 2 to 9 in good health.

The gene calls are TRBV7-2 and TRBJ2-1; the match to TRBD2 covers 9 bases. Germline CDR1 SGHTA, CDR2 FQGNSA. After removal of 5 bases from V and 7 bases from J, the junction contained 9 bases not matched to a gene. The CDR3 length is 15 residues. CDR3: CASSVGGRAQNEQFF. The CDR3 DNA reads TGTGCCAGCAGCGTAGGCGGGAGGGCCCAAAATGAGCAGTTCTTC.

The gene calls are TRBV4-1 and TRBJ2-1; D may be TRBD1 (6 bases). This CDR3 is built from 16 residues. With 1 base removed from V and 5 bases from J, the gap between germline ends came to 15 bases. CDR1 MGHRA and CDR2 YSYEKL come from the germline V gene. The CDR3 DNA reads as TGCGCCAGCAGCCAAGTAAGGGGGATCGGAGACAATGAGCAGTTCTTC. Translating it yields CASSQVRGIGDNEQFF.

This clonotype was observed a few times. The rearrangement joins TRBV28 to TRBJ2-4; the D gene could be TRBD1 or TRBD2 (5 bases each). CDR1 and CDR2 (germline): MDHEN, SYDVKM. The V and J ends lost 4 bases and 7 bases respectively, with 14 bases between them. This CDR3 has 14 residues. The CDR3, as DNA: TGTGCCAGCAGTTCCGGGACGGGCGGGAACATTCAGTACTTC. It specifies CASSSGTGGNIQYF.

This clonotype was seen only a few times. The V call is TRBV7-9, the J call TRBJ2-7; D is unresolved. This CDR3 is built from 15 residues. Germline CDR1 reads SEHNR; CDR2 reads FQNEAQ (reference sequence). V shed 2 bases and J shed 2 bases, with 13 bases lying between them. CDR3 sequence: CASSLRQAPTYEQYF. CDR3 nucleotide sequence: TGTGCCAGCAGCTTACGGCAGGCTCCTACCTACGAGCAGTACTTC.

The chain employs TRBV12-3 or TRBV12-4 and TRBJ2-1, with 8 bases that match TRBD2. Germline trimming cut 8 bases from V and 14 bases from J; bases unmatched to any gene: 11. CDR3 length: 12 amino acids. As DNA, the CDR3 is TGTGCCAGCCGTTCTTTAGGAGCGGGGGAGTTCTTC. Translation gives CASRSLGAGEFF.

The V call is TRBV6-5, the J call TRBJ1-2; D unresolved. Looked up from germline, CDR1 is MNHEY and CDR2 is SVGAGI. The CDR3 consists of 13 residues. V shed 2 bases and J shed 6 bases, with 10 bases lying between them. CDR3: CASSYAGENGYTF. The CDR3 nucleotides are TGTGCCAGCAGTTACGCCGGAGAAAATGGCTACACCTTC.

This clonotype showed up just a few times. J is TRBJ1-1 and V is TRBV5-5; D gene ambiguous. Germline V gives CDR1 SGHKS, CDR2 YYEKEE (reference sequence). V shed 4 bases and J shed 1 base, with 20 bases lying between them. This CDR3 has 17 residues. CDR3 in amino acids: CASSPAAFGMGNTEAFF. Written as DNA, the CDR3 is TGTGCCAGCAGCCCGGCGGCCTTCGGGATGGGGAACACTGAAGCTTTCTTT.